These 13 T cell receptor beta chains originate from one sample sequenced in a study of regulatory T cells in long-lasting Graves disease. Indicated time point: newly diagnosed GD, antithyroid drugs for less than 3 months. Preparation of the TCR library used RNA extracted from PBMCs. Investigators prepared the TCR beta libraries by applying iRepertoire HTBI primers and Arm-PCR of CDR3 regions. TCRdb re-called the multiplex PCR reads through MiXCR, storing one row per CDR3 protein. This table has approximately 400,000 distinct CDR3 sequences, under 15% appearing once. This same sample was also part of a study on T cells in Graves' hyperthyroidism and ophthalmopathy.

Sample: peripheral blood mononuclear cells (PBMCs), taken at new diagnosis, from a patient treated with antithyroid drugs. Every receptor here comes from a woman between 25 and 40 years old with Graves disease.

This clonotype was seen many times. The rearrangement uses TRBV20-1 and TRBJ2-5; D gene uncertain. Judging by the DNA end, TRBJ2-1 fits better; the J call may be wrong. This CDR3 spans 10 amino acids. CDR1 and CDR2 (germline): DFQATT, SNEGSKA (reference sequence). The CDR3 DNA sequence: TGCAGTGCTAGAGAGAATGAGCAGTTCTTC. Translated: CSARENEQFF.

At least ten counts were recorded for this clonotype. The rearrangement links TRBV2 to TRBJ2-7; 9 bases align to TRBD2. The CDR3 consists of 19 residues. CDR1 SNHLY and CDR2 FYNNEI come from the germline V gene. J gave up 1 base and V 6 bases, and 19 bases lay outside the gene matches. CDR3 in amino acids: CASRLRWGLAYRSSYEQYF. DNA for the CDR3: TGTGCCAGCAGACTCAGGTGGGGACTAGCATACCGGTCGTCCTACGAGCAGTACTTC.

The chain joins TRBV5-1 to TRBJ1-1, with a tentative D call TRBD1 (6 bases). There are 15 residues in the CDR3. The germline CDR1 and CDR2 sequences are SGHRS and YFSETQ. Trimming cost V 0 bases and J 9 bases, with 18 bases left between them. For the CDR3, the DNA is TGCGCCAGCAGCTTGGGGCCAGGGGCTGGGGGAAAAGCTTTCTTT. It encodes CASSLGPGAGGKAFF.

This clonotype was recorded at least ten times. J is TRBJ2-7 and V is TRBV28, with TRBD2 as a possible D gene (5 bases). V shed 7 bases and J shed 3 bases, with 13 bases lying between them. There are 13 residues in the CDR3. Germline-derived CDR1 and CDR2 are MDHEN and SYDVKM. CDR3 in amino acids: CASTSAGLYEQYF. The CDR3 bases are TGTGCCAGCACTTCCGCCGGACTCTACGAGCAGTACTTC.

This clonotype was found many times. CDR3 residues: CASSSTTSGSETQYF. The CDR3 coding sequence is TGTGCCAGCAGTTCCACAACTAGCGGGAGTGAGACCCAGTACTTC. This rearrangement joins TRBV28 to TRBJ2-5; TRBD2 aligns across 11 bases. Germline CDR1 and CDR2: MDHEN and SYDVKM. The V and J ends lost 4 bases and 5 bases, in that order; junction bases with no gene match: 6. The CDR3 is 15 residues long.

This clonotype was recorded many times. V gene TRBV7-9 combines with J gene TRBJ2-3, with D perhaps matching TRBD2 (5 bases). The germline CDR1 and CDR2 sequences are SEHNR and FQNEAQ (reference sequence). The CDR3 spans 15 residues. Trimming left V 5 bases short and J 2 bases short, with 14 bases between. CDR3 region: CASSRPQRITDTQYF. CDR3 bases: TGTGCCAGCAGCCGACCCCAGCGGATCACAGATACGCAGTATTTT.

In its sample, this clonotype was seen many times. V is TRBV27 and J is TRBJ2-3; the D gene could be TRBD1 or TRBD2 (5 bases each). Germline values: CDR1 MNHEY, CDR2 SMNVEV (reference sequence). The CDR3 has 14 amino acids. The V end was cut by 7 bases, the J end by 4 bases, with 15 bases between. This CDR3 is CASNEGKGPDTQYF. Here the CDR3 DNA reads TGTGCCAGCAATGAGGGGAAGGGTCCAGATACGCAGTATTTT.

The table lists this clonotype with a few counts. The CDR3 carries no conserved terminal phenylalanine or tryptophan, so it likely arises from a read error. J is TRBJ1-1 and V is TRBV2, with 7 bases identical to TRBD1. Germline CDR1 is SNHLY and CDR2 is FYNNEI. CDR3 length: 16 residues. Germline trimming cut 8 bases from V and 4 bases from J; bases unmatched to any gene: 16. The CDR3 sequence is CASLTKGNRGGTEAFL. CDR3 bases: TGTGCCAGCCTCACGAAGGGGAACAGGGGAGGCACTGAAGCTTTCCTT.

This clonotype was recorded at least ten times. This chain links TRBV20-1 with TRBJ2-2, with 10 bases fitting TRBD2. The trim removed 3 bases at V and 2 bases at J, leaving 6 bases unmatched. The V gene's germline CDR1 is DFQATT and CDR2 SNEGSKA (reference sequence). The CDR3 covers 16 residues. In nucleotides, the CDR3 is TGCAGTGCTAGGTTAACTAGCGGGGCAAACACCGGGGAGCTGTTTTTT. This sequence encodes CSARLTSGANTGELFF.

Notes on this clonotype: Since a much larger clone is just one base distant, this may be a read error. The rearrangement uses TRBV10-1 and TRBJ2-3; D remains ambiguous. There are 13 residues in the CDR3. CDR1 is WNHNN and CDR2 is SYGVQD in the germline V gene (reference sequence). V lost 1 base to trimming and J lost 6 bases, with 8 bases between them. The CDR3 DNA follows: TGCGCCAGCAGTGAGTTTGGTCGGGATACGCAGTATTTT. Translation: CASSEFGRDTQYF.

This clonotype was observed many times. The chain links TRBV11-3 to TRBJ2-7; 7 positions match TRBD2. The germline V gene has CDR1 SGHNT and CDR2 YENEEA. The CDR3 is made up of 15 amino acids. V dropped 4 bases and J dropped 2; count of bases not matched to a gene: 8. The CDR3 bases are TGTGCCAGCAGCTCCCCCCTAGCGGTCCCCTACGAGCAGTACTTC. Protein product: CASSSPLAVPYEQYF.

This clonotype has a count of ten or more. CDR3: CASFRTGTDGYTF. CDR3 coding DNA: TGTGCCAGCTTCCGGACAGGGACGGATGGCTACACCTTC. This sequence joins TRBV5-5 and TRBJ1-2; TRBD1 agrees at 8 bases. Germline V gene lookup returns CDR1 SGHKS and CDR2 YYEKEE (reference sequence). The junction had 8 bases not matched to a gene; V was cut back by 7 bases and J by 6 bases. The CDR3 is made up of 13 amino acids.

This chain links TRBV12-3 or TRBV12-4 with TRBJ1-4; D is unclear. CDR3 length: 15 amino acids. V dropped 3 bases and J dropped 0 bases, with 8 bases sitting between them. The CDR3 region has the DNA TGTGCCAGCAGTTTCCCCTTGGCAACTAATGAAAAACTGTTTTTT. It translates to CASSFPLATNEKLFF.